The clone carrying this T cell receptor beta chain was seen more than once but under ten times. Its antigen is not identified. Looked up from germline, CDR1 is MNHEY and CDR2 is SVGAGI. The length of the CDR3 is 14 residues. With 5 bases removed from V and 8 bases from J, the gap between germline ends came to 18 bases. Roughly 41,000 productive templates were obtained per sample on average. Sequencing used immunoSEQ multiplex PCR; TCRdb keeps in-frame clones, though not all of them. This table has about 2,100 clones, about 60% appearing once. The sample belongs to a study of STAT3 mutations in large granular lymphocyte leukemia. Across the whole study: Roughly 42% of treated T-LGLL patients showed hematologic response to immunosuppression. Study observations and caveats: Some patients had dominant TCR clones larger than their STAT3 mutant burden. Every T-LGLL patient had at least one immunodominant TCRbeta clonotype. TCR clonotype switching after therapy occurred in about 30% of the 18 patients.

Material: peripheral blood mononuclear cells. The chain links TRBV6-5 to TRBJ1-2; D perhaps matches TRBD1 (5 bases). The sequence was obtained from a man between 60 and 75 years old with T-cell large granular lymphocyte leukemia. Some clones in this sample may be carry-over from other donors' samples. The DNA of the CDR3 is TGTGCCAGCAGTCCCCAGGGTGGATCGAGGGGCTACACCTTC. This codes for CASSPQGGSRGYTF.